The T cell receptor (beta chain) described here comes from a study of CD4 T cells in relation to SARS-CoV-2 and coronaviruses listed by TCRdb under 2021. Study-wide context: In the ViraFEST assay, PBMCs were grown with antigen for roughly 10 days, and TCR beta CDR3s were then sequenced to identify antigen-specific clonal expansions. At the level of individual TCR clonotypes, the study evaluated whether memory CD4+ T cells crossreact between the spike proteins of SARS-CoV-2 and those of common cold coronaviruses. HLA restriction was mapped for shared crossreactive spike epitopes using patient-derived lymphoblastoid cell lines. An HIV-1 Nef peptide pool or a no-peptide culture served as the negative reference condition. A different, Illumina-based TCR-beta assay was used to sequence expansion assays from other donors in the study. Samples from a few pre-COVID donors and the naive versus memory experiments were sequenced with the Adaptive Biotechnologies TCR-sequencing kit; other data were Illumina-based. Overall results and qualifications from the work: Compared with monoreactive clones, crossreactive clones had significantly weaker SARS-CoV-2-driven expansion, a result consistent with antigenic imprinting. Crossreactivity analysis centred on spike protein, so crossreactivity against other viral proteins was not assessed. Memory CD4+ clonotypes crossrecognizing SARS-CoV-2 and at least one common cold coronavirus spike were found in roughly three fifths of donors. Because no donor provided both pre-pandemic and post-infection samples, tracing the source of pre-existing responses was limited. The study was constrained by small numbers of patients and of tested TCRs.

The library was made by the immunoSEQ multiplex PCR assay. The paper's processing steps were these. During preprocessing, nonproductive sequences were removed, as were CDR3s that did not start with C, did not end with F or W, or were shorter than 7 amino acids. Antigen-specific clonotypes were called with the MANAFEST web app on the basis of expansion relative to the reference and to other culture wells. A clone counted as positive if significantly expanded in 2 of 3 replicate wells versus the reference culture at FDR below 0.05. A further requirement for positive clones was significant expansion compared with all other tandem wells, along with an odds ratio above 5. After three terminal residues were trimmed from each end, CDR3 homology was quantified as pairwise Levenshtein distance using the stringdist R package. The table was pulled from immuneACCESS by TCRdb, which kept in-frame rearrangements only. Such tables lose some clones; where checked, under half of the loss comes from unresolved V genes, and the rest has no known cause. V, J and clone size were drawn from that table, and D and trimming were deduced from the DNA. The table for this sample lists tens of thousands of clones; about 70% of them were counted only once. The ten biggest clones cover around 15% of the sample.

Regarding this clone: It lacks a known antigen. The input lacks base qualities; no much larger clone sits a single base away.

CD4+ T cells from unexposed donors were collected before the COVID-19 pandemic (2011-2018). The EasySep CD4+ T cell isolation kit was used to isolate CD4+ T cells once the cultures had run for roughly eleven days. As cell numbers permitted, CD4+ T cells from unexposed donors were tested for reactivity to SARS-CoV-2 S and N and to four common cold coronavirus spike pools. Approximately 1.8 million PBMCs per well were cultured in IMDM with around 5% human AB serum and 8.5 to 10 IU/ml IL-2. Half of the culture medium was replaced with fresh IL-2-containing medium on days 3 and 7. Triplicate replicate wells were generally used for each peptide culture condition. The leukapheresis product for the unexposed donors was obtained through commercial purchase. Ficoll-Paque PLUS gradient centrifugation was used to isolate PBMCs from either whole blood or leukapheresis product. PBMCs were either cryopreserved at -140 degrees C or used fresh in the expansion assay. The QIAamp Micro DNA Kit was used to extract genomic DNA from the CD4+ T cells.

The germline V gene gives CDR1 as SNHLY and CDR2 as FYNNEI. There are 14 amino acids in the CDR3, from cysteine to phenylalanine inclusive. The retained sequence is limited to the CDR3, 42 bases, with the frame set at the first base. V is reduced by 0 bases and J by 4 bases, leaving a spacing of 9 bases between them. Sequencing input: CD4+ T cells from PBMCs, cultured in vitro. The sequence was obtained from a human donor in good health. The chain links TRBV2 with TRBJ2-5, with the D gene too uncertain to name. The base sequence is TGTGCCAGCAGTGAAGCGGGAAGGCTAGAGACCCAGTACTTC. Its amino acids are CASSEAGRLETQYF.